These 15 T cell receptor beta chains originate from one sample sequenced in a study of naive and memory T cell subsets. The study's findings and limits: Naive repertoires, especially CD8, held a few larger clonotypes, possibly memory cells re-expressing CD45RA.

The antigens of these receptors remain unknown. An equimolar mix of two oligonucleotides served as the beta constant-region primer for TRBC1 and TRBC2. Nested alpha and beta constant-region primers with the SP2 primer drove four PCR rounds on ligated cDNA. TCRdb reanalysed the UMI-ligation and nested PCR reads using MiXCR and keeps one entry per CDR3 protein. Of roughly 99,000 distinct CDR3 sequences listed, about 11% are singletons. The sample consisted of naive CD4+ T cells from blood. Receptor source: a human donor in good health.

This clonotype has just a few counts. The gene calls are TRBV4-1 and TRBJ2-3, with 14 bases lining up with TRBD2. V was clipped by 4 bases and J by 0 bases; unmatched bases: 9. The CDR3 totals 19 residues. Germline values: CDR1 MGHRA, CDR2 YSYEKL. CDR3 nucleotide sequence: TGCGCCAGCAGCCTAACCGGGACTAGCGGGAGCGCTAGCACAGATACGCAGTATTTT. This codes for CASSLTGTSGSASTDTQYF.

A few counts support this clonotype. This sequence joins TRBV7-9 and TRBJ2-3; tentatively, D is TRBD2 (7 bases). Germline CDR1 and CDR2: SEHNR and FQNEAQ (reference sequence). The CDR3 length is 14 residues. Trimming cost V 2 bases and J 4 bases, with 10 bases left between them. The CDR3 protein is CASSLRGGADTQYF. Written as DNA, the CDR3 is TGTGCCAGCAGCTTAAGGGGGGGGGCAGATACGCAGTATTTT. Drawing the rest from reference TRBV7-9 and TRBJ2-3, the complete variable domain is DTGVSQNPRHKITKRGQNVTFRCDPISEHNRLYWYRQTLGQGPEFLTYFQNEAQLEKSRLLSDRFSAERPKGSFSTLEIQRTEQGDSAMYLCASSLRGGADTQYFGPGTRLTVL.

This sequence joins TRBV20-1 and TRBJ2-5; TRBD1 matches at 9 bases. Germline values: CDR1 DFQATT, CDR2 SNEGSKA (reference sequence). Unmatched junction bases numbered 11, after V lost 1 base and J lost 2 bases. The CDR3 sequence is 17 residues long. The chain's CDR3 is CSARGHKAGQGQETQYF. The CDR3 DNA follows: TGCAGTGCTAGAGGCCATAAGGCGGGACAGGGACAAGAGACCCAGTACTTC.

This clonotype has ten or more counts. The gene calls are TRBV7-9 and TRBJ1-3, with D possibly being TRBD1 (5 bases). Germline CDR1 SEHNR, CDR2 FQNEAQ (reference sequence). V lost 1 base and J lost 1, with 14 bases in between. The CDR3 has 17 residues. CDR3 sequence (DNA): TGTGCCAGCAGCTTAGGGGGCACCCGCTCTTCTGGAAACACCATATATTTT. Its protein is CASSLGGTRSSGNTIYF.

The chain joins TRBV23-1 to TRBJ2-3; 10 bases are shared with TRBD2. TRBV23-1 is an ORF, with its function uncertain. The CDR3 has 18 amino acids. The trim removed 1 base at V and 6 bases at J, leaving 13 bases unmatched. As DNA, the CDR3 is TGCGCCAGCAGTCAATACTTAAAGCGGGAGGGCCGATCGGATACGCAGTATTTT. It encodes CASSQYLKREGRSDTQYF.

This clonotype was recorded only once. This sequence may be a read error, since a much larger clone differs from it by one base. The rearrangement joins TRBV30 to TRBJ2-3; 10 bases are a match to TRBD2. With V trimmed by 5 bases and J by 3 bases, 5 bases remained unmatched. The CDR3 is made up of 14 amino acids. The germline CDR1 and CDR2 sequences are GTSNPN and SVGIG (reference sequence). The CDR3 bases are TGTGCCTGGGCAGGGACTAGCGATACAGATACGCAGTATTTT. Translation gives CAWAGTSDTDTQYF.

The rearrangement uses TRBV7-2 and TRBJ2-1; 7 positions match TRBD2. CDR3 size: 11 residues. CDR1 SGHTA and CDR2 FQGNSA come from the germline V gene. This chain's CDR3 is CSGSRYNEQFF. For the CDR3, the DNA is TGTAGCGGGAGCCGATACAATGAGCAGTTCTTC.

The chain links TRBV19 to TRBJ2-5; no clear D. The CDR3 is 14 amino acids. V was trimmed by 6 bases and J by 2 bases, leaving 13 bases between them. Germline CDR1 LNHDA, CDR2 SQIVND (reference sequence). CDR3 region: CASRSRGRQETQYF. CDR3 sequence (DNA): TGTGCCAGTAGGAGCCGTGGGCGGCAAGAGACCCAGTACTTC. Full variable domain (outside the CDR3, taken from reference TRBV19 and TRBJ2-5): DGGITQSPKYLFRKEGQNVTLSCEQNLNHDAMYWYRQDPGQGLRLIYYSQIVNDFQKGDIAEGYSVSREKKESFPLTVTSAQKNPTAFYLCASRSRGRQETQYFGPGTRLLVL.

This clonotype was counted at least ten times. This rearrangement joins TRBV2 to TRBJ2-1; D gene ambiguous. Trimming stripped 6 bases from V and 5 bases from J, with 17 bases between. The CDR3 has 15 amino acids. Germline lookup yields CDR1 SNHLY and CDR2 FYNNEI. Here the CDR3 reads CASRVSTLLNNEQFF. For the CDR3, the DNA is TGTGCCAGCAGGGTCTCGACCCTTCTGAACAATGAGCAGTTCTTC.

The V gene is TRBV7-9, the J gene TRBJ1-4; D is uncertain. Trimming stripped 3 bases from V and 8 bases from J, with 13 bases between. The CDR3 contains 14 residues. CDR1 and CDR2 (germline): SEHNR, FQNEAQ (reference sequence). This CDR3 is CASSLVGEREKLFF. For the CDR3, the DNA is TGTGCCAGCAGCTTGGTCGGGGAGCGGGAAAAACTGTTTTTT.

Many counts were recorded for this clonotype. The chain is built from TRBV2 and TRBJ2-5; tentative D call: TRBD2 (6 bases). CDR1 and CDR2 (germline): SNHLY, FYNNEI. This CDR3 is built from 15 residues. V gave up 5 bases and J gave up 4 bases, with 17 bases separating them. The CDR3 protein is CASSLTSLSLETQYF. As DNA, the CDR3 is TGTGCCAGCAGTTTGACTAGTCTGTCCTTAGAGACCCAGTACTTC.

This clonotype has at least ten counts. The chain links TRBV12-3 or TRBV12-4 to TRBJ2-2; weak D call: TRBD1 (5 bases). CDR3 length: 14 amino acids. V was cut by 3 bases and J by 4 bases, with 9 bases left in between. The CDR3 DNA is TGTGCCAGCAGTTTCCAGGGTACCACCGGGGAGCTGTTTTTT. It encodes CASSFQGTTGELFF.

This clonotype was seen a few times. This chain uses TRBV19 with TRBJ1-5; TRBD1 agrees at 12 bases. Looked up from germline, CDR1 is LNHDA and CDR2 is SQIVND (reference sequence). The junction had 7 bases not matched to a gene; V was cut back by 4 bases and J by 6 bases. The CDR3 extends over 16 amino acids. As DNA, the CDR3 is TGTGCCAGTAGTAGCCGGGACAGGGGGCGAGGTCAGCCCCAGCATTTT. This gives the protein CASSSRDRGRGQPQHF. Filled out from reference TRBV19 and TRBJ1-5, the complete variable domain reads DGGITQSPKYLFRKEGQNVTLSCEQNLNHDAMYWYRQDPGQGLRLIYYSQIVNDFQKGDIAEGYSVSREKKESFPLTVTSAQKNPTAFYLCASSSRDRGRGQPQHFGDGTRLSIL.

The chain uses TRBV6-2 or TRBV6-3 and TRBJ2-1; D is perhaps TRBD2 (6 bases). Germline CDR1 and CDR2: MNHEY and SVGEGT. CDR3 length: 16 residues. Trimming took off 4 bases at V and 1 base at J, with 14 bases between the two ends. The CDR3 reads CASSSHSGVSYNEQFF. The CDR3 DNA reads TGTGCCAGCAGTTCGCATAGCGGAGTATCCTACAATGAGCAGTTCTTC.

This clonotype was found a few times. At one boundary the junction diverges from the germline segment, which might be a read error. The rearrangement links TRBV20-1 to TRBJ1-1; possibly TRBD1 for D (6 bases). Germline V gene lookup returns CDR1 DFQATT and CDR2 SNEGSKA (reference sequence). The CDR3 length is 13 residues. The CDR3 loop reads CSASPPERGVLLF. The CDR3 DNA reads TGCAGTGCTAGTCCCCCGGAGAGGGGGGTGTTGCTCTTT.